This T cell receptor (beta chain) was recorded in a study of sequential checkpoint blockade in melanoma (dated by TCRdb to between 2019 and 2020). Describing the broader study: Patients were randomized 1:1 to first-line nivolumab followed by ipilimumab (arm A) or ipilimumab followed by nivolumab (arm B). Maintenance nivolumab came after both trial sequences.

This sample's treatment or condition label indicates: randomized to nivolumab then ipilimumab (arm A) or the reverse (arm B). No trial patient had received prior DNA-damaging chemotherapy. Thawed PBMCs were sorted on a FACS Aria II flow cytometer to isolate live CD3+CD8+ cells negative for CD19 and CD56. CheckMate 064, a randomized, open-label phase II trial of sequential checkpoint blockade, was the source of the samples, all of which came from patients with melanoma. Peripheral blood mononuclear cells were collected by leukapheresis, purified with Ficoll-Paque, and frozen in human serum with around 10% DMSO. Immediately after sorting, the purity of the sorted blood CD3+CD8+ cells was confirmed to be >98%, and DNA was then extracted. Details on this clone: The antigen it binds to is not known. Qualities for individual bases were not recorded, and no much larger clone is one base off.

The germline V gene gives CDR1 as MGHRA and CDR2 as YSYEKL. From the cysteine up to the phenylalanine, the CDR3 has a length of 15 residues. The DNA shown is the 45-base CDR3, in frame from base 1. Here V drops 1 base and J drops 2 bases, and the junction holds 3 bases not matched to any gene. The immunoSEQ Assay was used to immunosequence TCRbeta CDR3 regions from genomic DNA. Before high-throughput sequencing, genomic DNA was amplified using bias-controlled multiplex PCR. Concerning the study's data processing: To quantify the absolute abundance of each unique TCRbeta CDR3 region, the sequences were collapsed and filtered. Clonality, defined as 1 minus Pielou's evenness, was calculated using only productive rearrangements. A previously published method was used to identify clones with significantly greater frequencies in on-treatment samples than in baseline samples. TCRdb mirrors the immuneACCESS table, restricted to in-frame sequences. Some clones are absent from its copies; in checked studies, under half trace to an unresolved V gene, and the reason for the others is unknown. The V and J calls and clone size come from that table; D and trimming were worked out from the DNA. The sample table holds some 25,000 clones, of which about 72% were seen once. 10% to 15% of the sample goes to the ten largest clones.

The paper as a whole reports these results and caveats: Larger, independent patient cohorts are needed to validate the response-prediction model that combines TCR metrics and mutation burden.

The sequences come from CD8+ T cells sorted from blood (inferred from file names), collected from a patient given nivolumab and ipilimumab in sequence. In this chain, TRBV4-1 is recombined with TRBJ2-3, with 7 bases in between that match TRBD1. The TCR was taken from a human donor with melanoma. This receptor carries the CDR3 CASSQAGTATDTQYF. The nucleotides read TGCGCCAGCAGCCAAGCAGGGACAGCCACAGATACGCAGTATTTT.